The next 10 T cell receptor beta chains were all read from a single sample in a study of Graves' ophthalmopathy and Graves' hyperthyroidism. RNA transcripts were the source from which TCR beta CDR3 regions were amplified. Scientists carried out first-round RT-PCR using HTBI primers and then a second-round multiplex PCR. Using its own MiXCR run on the multiplex PCR reads, TCRdb lists one record per CDR3 protein. The data hold roughly 350,000 distinct CDR3 sequences, with about 18% observed a single time. Sequences were obtained from peripheral blood. These receptors all come from an adult woman with stable Graves' hyperthyroidism.

This rearrangement joins TRBV9 to TRBJ2-4; D might be TRBD1 or TRBD2, each matching 5 bases. Trimming pared 0 bases from V and 14 bases from J, leaving 15 bases between. Looked up from germline, CDR1 is SGDLS and CDR2 is YYNGEE. The CDR3 runs 13 residues. The CDR3 loop is CASSVDRGGPKYF. CDR3 DNA sequence: TGTGCCAGCAGCGTAGACCGGGGCGGACCGAAGTACTTC.

This clonotype was picked up many times. The chain employs TRBV6-1 and TRBJ2-7; 8 nucleotides agree with TRBD2. J lost 2 bases, V lost 9 bases, and 12 bases had no gene match. CDR3 length: 15 residues. Germline V gene data show CDR1 as MNHNS and CDR2 as SASEGT. The CDR3 DNA sequence: TGTGCCAGTTCGAAGACGGGAGGGCCGACCTACGAGCAGTACTTC. Translated, it gives CASSKTGGPTYEQYF.

The gene calls are TRBV12-3 or TRBV12-4 and TRBJ1-6, with 7 bases fitting TRBD1. V was pared by 3 bases and J by 7 bases, with 6 bases of the junction left unmatched. The CDR3 spans 15 residues. The chain's CDR3 is CASSFTTGMNSPLHF. The DNA of the CDR3 is TGTGCCAGCAGTTTCACGACAGGGATGAATTCACCCCTCCACTTT.

Ten or more counts support this clonotype. The chain uses TRBV28 and TRBJ2-7, with D possibly matching TRBD1 (6 bases). The CDR3 has 16 residues. Trimming took 6 bases from V and 0 from J, leaving 18 bases between them. Germline CDR1 is MDHEN and CDR2 is SYDVKM. Written as DNA, the CDR3 is TGTGCCAGCAGCTCCTTTAGGACAGCCTACTCCTACGAGCAGTACTTC. It codes for CASSSFRTAYSYEQYF.

Many counts were recorded for this clonotype. The V and J genes are TRBV29-1 and TRBJ2-7, with 10 bases that match TRBD2. Germline assignment: CDR1 SQVTM and CDR2 ANQGSEA. The CDR3 consists of 15 residues. The V segment lost 1 base and the J segment 3 bases; nucleotides outside the gene matches: 6. Here the CDR3 DNA reads TGCAGCGTTGAAGGGACTAGCGGACGGTTCTACGAGCAGTACTTC. Its protein is CSVEGTSGRFYEQYF.

This clonotype was seen at least ten times. The chain links TRBV20-1 to TRBJ2-7; perhaps D is TRBD1 or TRBD2 (5 bases each). The CDR3 runs 14 residues. Germline V gene lookup returns CDR1 DFQATT and CDR2 SNEGSKA (reference sequence). V lost 6 bases to trimming and J lost 0 bases, with 15 bases between them. The CDR3 sequence: CSARKPGSSYEQYF. The DNA of the CDR3 is TGCAGTGCCCGGAAACCAGGGAGCTCCTACGAGCAGTACTTC.

The rearrangement uses TRBV7-9 and TRBJ2-5; unclear D gene. Trimming took 8 bases from V and 0 from J, leaving 13 bases between them. The CDR3 loop spans 14 amino acids. The germline V gene has CDR1 SEHNR and CDR2 FQNEAQ (reference sequence). The CDR3 DNA reads as TGTGCCAGCGAAGCCTTGGCCCACCAAGAGACCCAGTACTTC. Protein: CASEALAHQETQYF.

This clonotype was detected many times. The V call is TRBV12-5, the J call TRBJ1-5, with D possibly matching TRBD1 (6 bases). The germline gives CDR1 LGHNT, CDR2 FRNRAP. This CDR3 spans 15 amino acids. V lost 5 bases to trimming and J lost 6 bases, with 17 bases between them. As DNA, the CDR3 is TGTGCTAGTGGTCCCCTGGGGGGGGCTGGTCAGCCCCAGCATTTT. Encoded protein: CASGPLGGAGQPQHF.

This clonotype was picked up a small number of times. J is TRBJ1-2 and V is TRBV2, with D perhaps matching TRBD1 (6 bases). V was clipped by 5 bases and J by 8 bases, with 21 bases between them. The CDR3 has 15 residues. From germline, CDR1 is SNHLY and CDR2 FYNNEI. As DNA, the CDR3 is TGTGCCAGCAGTTCGACACAGGGTCAGCTTGGGGGCTACACCTTC. Encoded protein: CASSSTQGQLGGYTF.

In this sample, this clonotype turned up a few times. A clone one base away is much larger, so this may be a read error. The chain recombines TRBV12-3 or TRBV12-4 with TRBJ2-4; D remains ambiguous. The CDR3 sequence is 12 residues long. V shed 1 base and J shed 15 bases, with 13 bases lying between them. The CDR3 region has the DNA TGTGCCAGCAGTTTAGAATGGACCCCCTGGTACTTC. It codes for CASSLEWTPWYF.